This T cell receptor (beta chain) was sequenced in a study of T cell responses to AZD1222 COVID-19 vaccine. Germline values: CDR1 LGHNA, CDR2 YNFKEQ. V lost 0 bases, J lost 1 base, and 4 bases stayed unmatched. This CDR3 has 17 residues. General study findings and limits: Just a handful of AZD1222 recipients tested seropositive at baseline.

Produced via immunoSEQ multiplex PCR; TCRdb's table is partial and in-frame only. The sample holds approximately 80,000 clones, roughly 85% seen once. For this clone: Antigen specificity is unknown.

The source is an adult who received the AZD1222 COVID-19 vaccine. Sequenced here: peripheral blood, sampled 28 days after the second AZD1222 dose. The rearrangement uses TRBV4-2 and TRBJ2-4; 9 bases match TRBD2. In nucleotides, the CDR3 is TGTGCCAGCAGCCAAGATGCCAGCGGGGGGGCCAAAAACATTCAGTACTTC. Encoded protein: CASSQDASGGAKNIQYF.